This T cell receptor (beta chain) was identified during a study of shared clonotypes between healthy human individuals. With regard to this clone: Its antigen is currently unknown.

Whole-study results and caveats: In the sorted subsets, rarefaction showed sequencing was incomplete despite large depth. Across subsets, estimated richness was generally greater for naive than for memory populations.

The donor population consisted of healthy HIV-negative adults with no recent acute infections or vaccinations. V lost 8 bases to trimming and J lost 3 bases, with 11 bases between them. This CDR3 contains 12 residues. Per germline, CDR1 MNHEY and CDR2 SVGAGI. Assay: immunoSEQ multiplex PCR; the TCRdb copy retains only in-frame clones and omits some. The data contain some 2.4 million clones, 93% of them singletons. This sequence was found in a man aged 18 to 30 in good health. Some clones in this sample may be carry-over from other donors' samples. The chain combines TRBV6-5 with TRBJ2-7, with D unresolved. The sequenced material came from naive CD4+ T cells from PBMCs. Regarding subset: CD45RA+ positively selected. The CDR3 bases are TGTGCCAGCGTAGGATCGGGCTACGAGCAGTACTTC. Encoded protein: CASVGSGYEQYF.